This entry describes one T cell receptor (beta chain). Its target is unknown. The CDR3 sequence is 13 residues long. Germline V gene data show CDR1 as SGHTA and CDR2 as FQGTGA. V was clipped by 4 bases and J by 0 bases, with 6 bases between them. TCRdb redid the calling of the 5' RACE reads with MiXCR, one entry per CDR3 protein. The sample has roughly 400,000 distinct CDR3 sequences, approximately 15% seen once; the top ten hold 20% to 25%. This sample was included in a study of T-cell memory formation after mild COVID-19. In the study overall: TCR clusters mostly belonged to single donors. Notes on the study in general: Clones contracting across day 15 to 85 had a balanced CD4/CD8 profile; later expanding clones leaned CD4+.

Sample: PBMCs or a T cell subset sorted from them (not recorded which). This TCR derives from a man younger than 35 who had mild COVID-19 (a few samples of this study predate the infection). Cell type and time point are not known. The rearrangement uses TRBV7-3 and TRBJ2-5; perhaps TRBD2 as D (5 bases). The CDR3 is CASSSTNQETQYF. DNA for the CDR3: TGTGCCAGCAGCTCGACTAACCAAGAGACCCAGTACTTC.